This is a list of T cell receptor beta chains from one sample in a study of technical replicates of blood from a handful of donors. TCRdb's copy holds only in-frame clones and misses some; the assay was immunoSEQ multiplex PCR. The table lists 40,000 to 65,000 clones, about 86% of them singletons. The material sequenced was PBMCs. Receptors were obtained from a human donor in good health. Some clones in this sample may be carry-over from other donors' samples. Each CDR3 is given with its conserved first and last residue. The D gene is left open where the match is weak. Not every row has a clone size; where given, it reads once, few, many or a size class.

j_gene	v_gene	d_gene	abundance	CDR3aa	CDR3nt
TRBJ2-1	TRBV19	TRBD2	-	CASSLTPGTSVYNEQFF	TGTGCCAGTAGTTTGACCCCCGGGACTAGCGTTTACAATGAGCAGTTCTTC
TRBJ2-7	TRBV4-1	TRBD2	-	CASSHPGGVLYEQYF	TGCGCCAGCAGCCACCCCGGGGGGGTGCTGTACGAGCAGTACTTC
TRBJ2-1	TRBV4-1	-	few	CASSPVAGNRFF	TGCGCCAGCAGCCCCGTGGCGGGGAATCGGTTCTTC
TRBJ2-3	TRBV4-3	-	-	CASSRDLRTSTDTQYF	TGCGCCAGCAGCCGAGATTTGAGGACTAGCACAGATACGCAGTATTTT
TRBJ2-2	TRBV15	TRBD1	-	CATSNGQAVTGELFF	TGTGCCACCAGCAATGGACAGGCAGTTACCGGGGAGCTGTTTTTT
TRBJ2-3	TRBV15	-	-	CATSRVGRAGEDTQYF	TGTGCCACCAGCAGAGTAGGCAGGGCAGGCGAAGATACGCAGTATTTT
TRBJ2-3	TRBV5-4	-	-	CASSLGRRGPDTQYF	TGTGCCAGCAGCTTGGGTAGAAGGGGCCCAGATACGCAGTATTTT
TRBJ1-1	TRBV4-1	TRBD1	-	CASSQSSGGLAEAFF	TGCGCCAGCAGCCAGTCGTCAGGGGGCCTGGCTGAAGCTTTCTTT
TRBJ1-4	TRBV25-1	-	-	CASSEGHTTNEKLFF	TGTGCCAGCAGTGAGGGACACACAACTAATGAAAAACTGTTTTTT
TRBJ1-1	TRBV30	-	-	CAWSYPYEGAEAFF	TGTGCCTGGAGCTATCCCTACGAGGGCGCTGAAGCTTTCTTT
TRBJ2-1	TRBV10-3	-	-	CAIRRGALDNEQFF	TGTGCCATAAGACGGGGGGCCCTAGACAATGAGCAGTTCTTC
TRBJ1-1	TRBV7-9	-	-	CASSRGGTGNTEAFF	TGTGCCAGCAGCCGTGGGGGGACGGGGAACACTGAAGCTTTCTTT
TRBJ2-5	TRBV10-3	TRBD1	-	CASRVGTGDETQYF	TGTGCCAGCCGGGTTGGGACAGGGGATGAGACCCAGTACTTC
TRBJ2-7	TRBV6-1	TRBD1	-	CASFGGQGFYEQYF	TGTGCCAGCTTCGGAGGACAGGGGTTCTACGAGCAGTACTTC
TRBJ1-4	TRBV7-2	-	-	CASSQGRTNEKLFF	TGTGCCAGCAGCCAGGGGAGAACTAATGAAAAACTGTTTTTT
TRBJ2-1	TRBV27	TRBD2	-	CASSSGLAGYNEQFF	TGTGCCAGCAGTTCGGGACTAGCGGGTTACAATGAGCAGTTCTTC
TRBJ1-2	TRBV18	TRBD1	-	CASSPSDRANYGYTF	TGTGCCAGCTCACCGTCGGACAGGGCTAACTATGGCTACACCTTC
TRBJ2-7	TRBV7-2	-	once	CASSSEVGGEQYF	TGTGCCAGCAGCTCAGAGGTGGGAGGTGAGCAGTACTTC
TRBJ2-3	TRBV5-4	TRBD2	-	CASSRGLAGSTDTQYF	TGTGCCAGCAGCAGAGGACTAGCGGGGAGCACAGATACGCAGTATTTT
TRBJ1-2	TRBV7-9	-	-	CASSRGGYGYTF	TGTGCCAGCAGCCGGGGGGGCTATGGCTACACCTTC
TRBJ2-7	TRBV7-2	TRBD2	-	CASSLELAARVPYEQYF	TGTGCCAGCAGCTTAGAGCTAGCGGCGCGGGTCCCCTACGAGCAGTACTTC
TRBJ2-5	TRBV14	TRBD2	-	CASSHQRGSGGHYQETQYF	TGTGCCAGCAGCCATCAAAGGGGTAGCGGGGGCCATTACCAAGAGACCCAGTACTTC
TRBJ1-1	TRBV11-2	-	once	CASSLGAGQMNTEAFF	TGTGCCAGCAGCTTAGGGGCAGGACAGATGAACACTGAAGCTTTCTTT
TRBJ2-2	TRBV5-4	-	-	CASSRGGIITGELFF	TGTGCCAGCAGCCGAGGAGGAATAATAACCGGGGAGCTGTTTTTT
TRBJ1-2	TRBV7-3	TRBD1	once	CASSLTGTGYGYTF	TGTGCCAGCAGCTTAACCGGGACAGGGTACGGCTACACCTTC
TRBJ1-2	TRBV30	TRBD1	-	CAWSVPRGLYGYTF	TGTGCCTGGAGTGTACCCAGGGGGCTGTATGGCTACACCTTC
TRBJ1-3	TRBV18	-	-	CASSPPAGTNTIYF	TGTGCCAGCTCACCACCCGCAGGAACAAACACCATATATTTT
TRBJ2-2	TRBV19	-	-	CASSNLMGELFF	TGTGCCAGTAGTAACCTAATGGGGGAGCTGTTTTTT
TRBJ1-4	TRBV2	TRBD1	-	CASRRTGTRRLFF	TGTGCCAGCCGCCGGACAGGCACCAGAAGACTGTTTTTT
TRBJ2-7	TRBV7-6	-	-	CASSLAGSSYEQYF	TGTGCCAGCAGCTTAGCGGGGAGTTCCTACGAGCAGTACTTC
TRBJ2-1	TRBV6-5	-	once	CASSPGVEYNEQFF	TGTGCCAGCAGTCCCGGGGTGGAGTACAATGAGCAGTTCTTC
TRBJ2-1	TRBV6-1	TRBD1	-	CASSENRGSNEQFF	TGTGCCAGCAGTGAGAACAGGGGCTCCAATGAGCAGTTCTTC
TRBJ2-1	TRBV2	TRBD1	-	CASSAQGIQYNEQFF	TGTGCCAGCAGCGCACAGGGGATCCAGTACAATGAGCAGTTCTTC
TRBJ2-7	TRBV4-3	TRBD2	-	CASSQGGLAGTSYEQYF	TGCGCCAGCAGCCAGGGGGGACTAGCGGGGACTTCGTACGAGCAGTACTTC
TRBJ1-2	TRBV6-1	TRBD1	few	CASSAEGGRAHGYTF	TGTGCCAGCAGTGCTGAAGGGGGCAGGGCACATGGCTACACCTTC
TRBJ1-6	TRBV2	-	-	CASRLLNSPLHF	TGTGCCAGCAGGTTACTAAATTCACCCCTCCACTTT
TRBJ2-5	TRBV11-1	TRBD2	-	CASSTGGLAGGYQETQYF	TGTGCCAGCAGCACTGGGGGACTAGCGGGGGGGTACCAAGAGACCCAGTACTTC
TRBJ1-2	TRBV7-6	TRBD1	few	CASSSGQGVNYGYTF	TGTGCCAGCAGCAGTGGACAGGGGGTTAACTATGGCTACACCTTC
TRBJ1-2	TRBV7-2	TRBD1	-	CASSRGQSYGYTF	TGTGCCAGCAGCCGGGGACAGAGCTATGGCTACACCTTC
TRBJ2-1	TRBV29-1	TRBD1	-	CSVRDRVGKFF	TGCAGCGTTAGAGACAGGGTGGGAAAGTTCTTC
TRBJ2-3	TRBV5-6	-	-	CASSPDSQDTQYF	TGTGCCAGCAGTCCCGACAGCCAAGATACGCAGTATTTT
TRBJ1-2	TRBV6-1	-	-	CASKGGEVGLGYTF	TGTGCCAGCAAGGGCGGGGAGGTTGGCTTGGGCTACACCTTC